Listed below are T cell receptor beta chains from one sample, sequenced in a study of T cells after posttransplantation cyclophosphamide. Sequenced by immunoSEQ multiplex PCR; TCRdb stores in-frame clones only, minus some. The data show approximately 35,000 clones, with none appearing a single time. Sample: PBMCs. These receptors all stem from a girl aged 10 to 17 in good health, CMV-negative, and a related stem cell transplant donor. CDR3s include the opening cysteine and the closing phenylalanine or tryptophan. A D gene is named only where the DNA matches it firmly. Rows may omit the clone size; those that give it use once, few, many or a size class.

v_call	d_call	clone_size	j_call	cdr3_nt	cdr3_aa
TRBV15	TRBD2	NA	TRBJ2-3	TGTGCCACCAGCAGGGGGGGACTAGCGGGAGTGCTAGATACGCAGTATTTT	CATSRGGLAGVLDTQYF
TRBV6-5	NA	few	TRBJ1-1	TGCGCCAGCAGGTACGACAGGTCTGGGAACACTGAAGCTTTCTTT	CASRYDRSGNTEAFF
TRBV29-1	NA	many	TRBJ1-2	TGCAGCGTTGAACCGGGGATCTATGGCTACACCTTC	CSVEPGIYGYTF
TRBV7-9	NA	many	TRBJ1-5	TGTGCCAGCAGCCCAGACAGCTACAATCAGCCCCAGCATTTT	CASSPDSYNQPQHF
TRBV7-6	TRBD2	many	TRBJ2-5	TGTGCCAGCAGCTTAGTTAGCGGGGGGGCCTTCGAGACCCAGTACTTC	CASSLVSGGAFETQYF
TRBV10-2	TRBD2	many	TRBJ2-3	TGCGCCAGCAAGCGGGAGGATGCAGATACGCAGTATTTT	CASKREDADTQYF
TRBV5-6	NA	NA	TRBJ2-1	TGTGCCAGCAGCTTGGGGGCCAGCTCCTACAATGAGCAGTTCTTC	CASSLGASSYNEQFF
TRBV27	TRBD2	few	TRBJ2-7	TGTGCCAGCAGTTTATTCCCTAGCGGCATGCCCCCCTACGAGCAGTACTTC	CASSLFPSGMPPYEQYF
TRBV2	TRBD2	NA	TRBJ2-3	TGTGCCAGCAGTGAAGCGTTGATAGCGGGGGTAGATACGCAGTATTTT	CASSEALIAGVDTQYF
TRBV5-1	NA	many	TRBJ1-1	TGCGCCAGCAGCTTCTCCGACAAGGGGCGAGCTTTCTTT	CASSFSDKGRAFF
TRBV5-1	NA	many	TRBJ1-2	TGCGCCAGCAGCTACCCGGGTACCTATGGCTACACCTTC	CASSYPGTYGYTF
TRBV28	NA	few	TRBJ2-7	TGTGCCAGCAGTTTGGTGTACGAGCAGTACTTC	CASSLVYEQYF
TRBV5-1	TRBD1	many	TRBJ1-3	TGCGCCAGCAGCCGACAGGGGCTCTCTGGAAACACCATATATTTT	CASSRQGLSGNTIYF
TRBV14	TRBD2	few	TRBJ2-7	TGTGCCAGCAGTCCGGGACTAGTGCTTTTCGAGCAGTACTTC	CASSPGLVLFEQYF
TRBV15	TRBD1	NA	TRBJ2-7	TGTGCCACCAGCGGAGACGGGACAGGGGACAACGAGCAGTACTTC	CATSGDGTGDNEQYF
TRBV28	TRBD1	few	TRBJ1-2	TGTGCCAGCAGTCGAGTAGGGCAGGGGGTGTTCGGCTACACCTTC	CASSRVGQGVFGYTF
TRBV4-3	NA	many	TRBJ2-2	TGCGCCAGCAGCCAAGAACGTCGGGACTTAACTTCCACCGGGGAGCTGTTTTTT	CASSQERRDLTSTGELFF
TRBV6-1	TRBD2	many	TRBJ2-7	TGTGCCAGCAAGACTAGCGGGAACTACGAGCAGTACTTC	CASKTSGNYEQYF
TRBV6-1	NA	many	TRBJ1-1	TGTGCCAGCAGTGAAGCGGTCGGACAGTTGAACACTGAAGCTTTCTTT	CASSEAVGQLNTEAFF
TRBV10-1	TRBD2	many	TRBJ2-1	TGCGCCAGCAGTCGAGGCGGGGGGGGACTTAGGAATGAGCAGTTCTTC	CASSRGGGGLRNEQFF
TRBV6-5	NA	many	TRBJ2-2	TGTGCCAGCAGCTCGACCGGGGGGCCCGGGGAGCTGTTTTTT	CASSSTGGPGELFF
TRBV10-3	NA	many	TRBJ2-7	TGTGCCATCAGTGAGGGGCTCAGCTACGAGCAGTACTTC	CAISEGLSYEQYF
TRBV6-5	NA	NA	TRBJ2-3	TGTGCCAGCAGTTCCCCGGACAGACCAGATACGCAGTATTTT	CASSSPDRPDTQYF